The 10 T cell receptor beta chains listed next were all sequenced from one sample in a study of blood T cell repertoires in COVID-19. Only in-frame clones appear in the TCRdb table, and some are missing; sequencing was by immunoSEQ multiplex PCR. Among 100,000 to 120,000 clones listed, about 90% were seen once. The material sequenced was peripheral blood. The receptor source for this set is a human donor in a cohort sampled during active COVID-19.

CDR3: CAWSDGTGSTEAFF. The DNA for the CDR3 is TGTGCCTGGAGTGATGGTACAGGGAGCACTGAAGCTTTCTTT. The genes are TRBV30 and TRBJ1-1; a weak D match, TRBD1 (6 bases). The germline CDR1 and CDR2 sequences are GTSNPN and SVGIG (reference sequence). The V gene lost 1 base and the J gene lost 4 bases, with 13 bases spanning the gap. This CDR3 region has 14 residues.

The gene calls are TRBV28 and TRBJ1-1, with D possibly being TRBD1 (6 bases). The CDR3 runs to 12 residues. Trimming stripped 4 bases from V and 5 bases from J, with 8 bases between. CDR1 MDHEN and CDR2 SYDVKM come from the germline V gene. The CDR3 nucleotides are TGTGCCAGCAGTTACAGGGTTACTGAAGCTTTCTTT. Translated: CASSYRVTEAFF.

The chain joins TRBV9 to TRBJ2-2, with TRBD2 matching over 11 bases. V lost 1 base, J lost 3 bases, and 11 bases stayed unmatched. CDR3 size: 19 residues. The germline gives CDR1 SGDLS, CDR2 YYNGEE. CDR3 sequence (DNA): TGTGCCAGCAGCGTAAGCCTCGGGACTAGCGGAATTCACACCGGGGAGCTGTTTTTT. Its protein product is CASSVSLGTSGIHTGELFF. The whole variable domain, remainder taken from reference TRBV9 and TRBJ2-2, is DSGVTQTPKHLITATGQRVTLRCSPRSGDLSVYWYQQSLDQGLQFLIQYYNGEERAKGNILERFSAQQFPDLHSELNLSSLELGDSALYFCASSVSLGTSGIHTGELFFGEGSRLTVL.

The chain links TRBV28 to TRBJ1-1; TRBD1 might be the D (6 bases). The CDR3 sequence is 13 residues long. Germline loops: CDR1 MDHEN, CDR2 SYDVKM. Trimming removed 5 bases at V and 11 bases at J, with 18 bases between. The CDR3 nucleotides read TGTGCCAGCAGTACTCTACAGGGAAAGATCGCTTTCTTT. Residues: CASSTLQGKIAFF.

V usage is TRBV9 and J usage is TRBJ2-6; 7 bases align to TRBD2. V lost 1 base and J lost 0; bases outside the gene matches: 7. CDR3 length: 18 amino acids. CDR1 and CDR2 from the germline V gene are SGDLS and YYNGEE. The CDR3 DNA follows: TGTGCCAGCAGCGTATCGGGAGGACTAAGCTCTGGGGCCAACGTCCTGACTTTC. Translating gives CASSVSGGLSSGANVLTF.

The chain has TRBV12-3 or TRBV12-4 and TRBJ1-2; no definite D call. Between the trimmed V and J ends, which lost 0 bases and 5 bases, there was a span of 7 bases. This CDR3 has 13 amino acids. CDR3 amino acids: CASSLALEYGYTF. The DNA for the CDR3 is TGTGCCAGCAGTTTAGCGCTGGAGTATGGCTACACCTTC.

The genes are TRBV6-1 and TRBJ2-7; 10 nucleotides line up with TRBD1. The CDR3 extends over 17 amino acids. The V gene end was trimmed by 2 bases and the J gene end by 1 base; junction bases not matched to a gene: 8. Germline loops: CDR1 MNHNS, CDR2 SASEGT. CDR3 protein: CASSERDRGFFSYEQYF. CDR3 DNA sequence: TGTGCCAGCAGTGAACGGGACAGGGGATTTTTTTCCTACGAGCAGTACTTC.

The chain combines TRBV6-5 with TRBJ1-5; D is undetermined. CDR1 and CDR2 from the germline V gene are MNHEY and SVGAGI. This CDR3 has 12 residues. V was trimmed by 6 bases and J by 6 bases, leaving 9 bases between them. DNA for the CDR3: TGTGCCAGCAGGTTGGAGGGTCAGCCCCAGCATTTT. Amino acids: CASRLEGQPQHF.

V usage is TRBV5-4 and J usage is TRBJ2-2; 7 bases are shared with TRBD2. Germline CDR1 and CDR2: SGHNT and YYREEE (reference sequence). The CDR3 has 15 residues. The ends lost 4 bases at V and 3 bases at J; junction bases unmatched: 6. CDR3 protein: CASSLRAGDTGELFF. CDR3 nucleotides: TGTGCCAGCAGCCTTCGGGCGGGGGACACCGGGGAGCTGTTTTTT.

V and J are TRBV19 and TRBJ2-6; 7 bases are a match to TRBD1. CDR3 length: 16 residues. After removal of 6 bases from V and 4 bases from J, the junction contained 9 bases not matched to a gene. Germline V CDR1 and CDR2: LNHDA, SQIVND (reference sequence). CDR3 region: CASRGTVGEGANVLTF. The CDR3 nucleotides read TGTGCCAGTAGAGGGACAGTGGGAGAAGGGGCCAACGTCCTGACTTTC.